Listed below are T cell receptor beta chains from one sample, sequenced in a study of T cell responses to AZD1222 COVID-19 vaccine. Measured with immunoSEQ multiplex PCR; TCRdb has only the in-frame clones, and not every one. Counted here are tens of thousands of clones, 88% occurring once; the ten biggest clones make up 6.9%. The sample consisted of peripheral blood, taken 28 days after the second AZD1222 dose. The receptors stem from an adult who received the AZD1222 COVID-19 vaccine. Each CDR3 is given with its conserved first and last residue. Each record gives: clone size, V gene, CDR3 length, J gene, D gene, CDR3 protein, CDR3 DNA. A D gene is named only where the DNA matches it firmly. Clone size is given for some rows only: seen once, a few or many times, or a class if the clone is expanded.

>.|TRBV2|12|TRBJ2-7|TRBD1
CASKGTGYEQYF
TGTGCCAGCAAGGGGACAGGTTACGAGCAGTACTTC
>.|TRBV4-2|18|TRBJ1-2|.
CASSQPPGRRTLNYGYTF
TGTGCCAGCAGCCAGCCTCCGGGACGCCGAACTCTCAACTATGGCTACACCTTC
>.|TRBV6-5|15|TRBJ2-1|.
CASSYSGRGGNEQFF
TGTGCCAGCAGTTACTCGGGTCGGGGAGGCAATGAGCAGTTCTTC
>.|TRBV27|18|TRBJ2-7|TRBD1
CASRYLGKGGMNSDEQYF
TGTGCCAGCAGGTATCTGGGCAAAGGGGGCATGAATTCGGACGAGCAGTACTTC
>.|TRBV6-1|15|TRBJ2-5|TRBD1
CASSDPPDRGSTQYF
TGTGCCAGCAGTGACCCCCCAGACAGGGGAAGTACCCAGTACTTC
>.|TRBV18|16|TRBJ2-3|TRBD1
CASSPLATGRTDTQYF
TGTGCCAGCTCACCACTGGCGACAGGGCGTACAGATACGCAGTATTTT
>.|TRBV11-2|16|TRBJ2-1|TRBD2
CASSSYGGSSYNEQFF
TGTGCCAGCAGCTCGTACGGCGGGAGCTCCTACAATGAGCAGTTCTTC
>.|TRBV9|14|TRBJ2-7|TRBD2
CASSVGLAAYEQYF
TGTGCCAGCAGCGTAGGGCTAGCGGCTTACGAGCAGTACTTC
>once|TRBV7-2|14|TRBJ2-7|TRBD2
CASSTGGARQEQYF
TGTGCCAGCAGCACGGGGGGGGCCCGTCAGGAGCAGTACTTC
>few|TRBV4-3|16|TRBJ2-3|TRBD2
CASSQDSSSGKDTQYF
TGCGCCAGCAGCCAAGACTCGTCTAGCGGTAAAGATACGCAGTATTTT
>.|TRBV30|16|TRBJ2-7|.
CAAKRGRDKVLGEQYF
TGTGCAGCGAAACGAGGCCGGGACAAGGTTTTAGGCGAGCAGTACTTC
>.|TRBV10-1|15|TRBJ2-7|.
CATISTHDRSYEQYF
TGCGCCACCATTAGTACTCACGACAGATCCTACGAGCAGTACTTC
>.|TRBV19|16|TRBJ1-1|.
CASRHLPGPGDTEAFF
TGTGCCAGTAGGCATCTACCAGGGCCCGGGGACACTGAAGCTTTCTTT